These 7 T cell receptor beta chains share one sample of origin, sequenced in a study of T-cell memory formation after mild COVID-19. From the 5' RACE reads, TCRdb called clonotypes with MiXCR, one entry per CDR3 protein. The sample contains approximately 400,000 distinct CDR3 sequences, approximately 24% of which appear only once. Sequences were obtained from PBMCs or a T cell subset sorted from them (not recorded which). All receptors come from an adult woman who had mild COVID-19 (a few samples of this study predate the infection). Cell type and time point are not known.

This clonotype occurred many times. The chain links TRBV24-1 to TRBJ1-1, with 7 bases that match TRBD1. In germline, CDR1 is KGHDR, CDR2 SFDVKD. This CDR3 has 14 residues. Germline trimming cut 4 bases from V and 1 base from J; bases unmatched to any gene: 2. CDR3 residues: CATSDRGSNTEAFF. In DNA form, the CDR3 reads TGTGCCACCAGTGACAGGGGGTCGAACACTGAAGCTTTCTTT.

This clonotype was recorded a few times. The rearrangement links TRBV9 to TRBJ1-2, with 7 bases matching TRBD1. V trimming: 0 bases; J trimming: 6 bases; junction bases outside the gene matches: 8. This CDR3 region has 15 residues. Germline-derived CDR1 and CDR2 are SGDLS and YYNGEE. CDR3 DNA sequence: TGTGCCAGCAGCGTAGGAGCACAGGGGTTGGATGGCTACACCTTC. Amino acid sequence: CASSVGAQGLDGYTF.

This clonotype has more than one count but fewer than ten. The chain combines TRBV20-1 with TRBJ2-7; possibly TRBD2 for D (6 bases). The V end was cut by 4 bases, the J end by 1 base, with 17 bases between. Per the germline V gene, CDR1 is DFQATT and CDR2 is SNEGSKA (reference sequence). The CDR3 is 15 amino acids. DNA of the CDR3: TGCAGTGCTAACCCCCCCCAGGGAGGATCCTACGAGCAGTACTTC. Its translation: CSANPPQGGSYEQYF.

The chain couples TRBV29-1 to TRBJ2-7, with 10 bases lining up with TRBD1. In germline, CDR1 is SQVTM, CDR2 ANQGSEA. J was trimmed by 2 bases and V by 7 bases; bases with no gene match: 5. This CDR3 is built from 13 residues. CDR3 DNA sequence: TGCAGCGCTAGGACAGGGGGTCCCTACGAGCAGTACTTC. Protein: CSARTGGPYEQYF.

This chain uses TRBV20-1 with TRBJ1-2; a possible D gene is TRBD1 (5 bases). The CDR3 covers 15 residues. Trimming left V 6 bases short and J 4 bases short, with 21 bases between. Germline V gives CDR1 DFQATT, CDR2 SNEGSKA (reference sequence). CDR3 in DNA: TGCAGTGCCCACCCGGCTGAGGGGCGCGGCTATGGCTACACCTTC. Translating gives CSAHPAEGRGYGYTF.

This clonotype appeared a few times. The chain joins TRBV12-3 or TRBV12-4 to TRBJ1-4, with D maybe TRBD1 (5 bases). Trimming removed 5 bases at V and 3 bases at J, with 16 bases between. The CDR3 is made up of 16 amino acids. CDR3 bases: TGTGCCAGCAGTCTGGCCCAGGGATTGCCTAATGAAAAACTGTTTTTT. Encoded protein: CASSLAQGLPNEKLFF.

The table lists this clonotype with a few counts. The J gene is TRBJ1-2, the V gene TRBV4-3; D call uncertain. The V end lost 0 bases, the J end lost 5 bases, and 13 bases lay between the germline ends. Looked up from germline, CDR1 is LGHNA and CDR2 is YSLEER. The CDR3 has 15 amino acids. The CDR3 region has the DNA TGCGCCAGCAGCCAAGATTGGGCAGAAATTTATGGCTACACCTTC. Residues: CASSQDWAEIYGYTF.